The 8 T cell receptor beta chains below come from one sample, sequenced in a study of T cells after yellow fever vaccination. TCRdb independently ran MiXCR on the 5' RACE reads; one entry per CDR3 protein. The sample lists approximately 300,000 distinct CDR3 sequences; more than 8.5% were seen once. Sequences were derived from PBMCs, sampled on the day of the first yellow fever vaccination. The receptors derive from a man aged 18 to 35 who received the YFV17D yellow fever vaccine.

The V call is TRBV15, the J call TRBJ2-2; perhaps TRBD2 as D (5 bases). V was shortened by 5 bases and J by 1 base, with 11 bases between the two germline ends. CDR1 and CDR2 (germline): LNHNV, YYDKDF (reference sequence). There are 15 residues in the CDR3. CDR3 sequence: CATSWTGKNTGELFF. CDR3 DNA: TGTGCCACCAGCTGGACGGGGAAGAACACCGGGGAGCTGTTTTTT.

This clonotype was found a few times. The V gene is TRBV2, the J gene TRBJ2-5, with TRBD1 matching over 9 bases. Germline CDR1 SNHLY, CDR2 FYNNEI. The CDR3 spans 14 residues. The J segment lost 3 bases and the V segment lost 5 bases, leaving 4 bases of the junction unmatched. Written as DNA, the CDR3 is TGTGCCAGCAGTCAACAGGGGGCGGAAGAGACCCAGTACTTC. Its translation: CASSQQGAEETQYF. Looking up the rest from reference TRBV2 and TRBJ2-5 gives the full variable domain: EPEVTQTPSHQVTQMGQEVILRCVPISNHLYFYWYRQILGQKVEFLVSFYNNEISEKSEIFDDQFSVERPDGSNFTLKIRSTKLEDSAMYFCASSQQGAEETQYFGPGTRLLVL.

This clonotype was detected only a few times. This rearrangement joins TRBV5-8 to TRBJ1-4; D uncertain. Germline values: CDR1 SGHTS, CDR2 YDEGEE. The V and J ends lost 4 bases and 8 bases respectively, with 9 bases between them. CDR3 size: 12 residues. The chain's CDR3 is CASSPVGEKLFF. CDR3 coding DNA: TGTGCCAGCAGCCCGGTGGGCGAAAAACTGTTTTTT.

In its sample, this clonotype was seen a few times. The J gene is TRBJ2-2, the V gene TRBV5-5, with D maybe TRBD1 (5 bases). Germline V gene sequence: CDR1 SGHKS, CDR2 YYEKEE (reference sequence). The ends were cut back, 2 bases at V and 0 bases at J, with 8 bases in the middle. The CDR3 loop spans 15 amino acids. The DNA for the CDR3 is TGTGCCAGCAGCTTCGGACACCCGAACACCGGGGAGCTGTTTTTT. As protein: CASSFGHPNTGELFF.

The gene calls are TRBV5-5 and TRBJ2-1, with D possibly TRBD1 on 5 matching bases. V shed 4 bases and J shed 9 bases, with 17 bases lying between them. Germline V gene sequence: CDR1 SGHKS, CDR2 YYEKEE (reference sequence). The CDR3 is made up of 14 amino acids. CDR3 nucleotides: TGTGCCAGCAGCCTGGGTGTAGGGGTGGGTGAGCAGTTCTTC. It encodes CASSLGVGVGEQFF.

This clonotype came up a few times. V gene TRBV4-1 combines with J gene TRBJ2-4; D is uncertain. V lost 1 base to trimming and J lost 3 bases, with 10 bases between them. Germline CDR1 MGHRA, CDR2 YSYEKL. This CDR3 has 15 residues. The CDR3 DNA reads as TGCGCCAGCAGCCAAGGTAACGGGCGCAAAAACATTCAGTACTTC. Its translation is CASSQGNGRKNIQYF.

This chain uses TRBV10-3 with TRBJ2-7, with 10 bases matching TRBD2. The CDR3 contains 16 residues. J was trimmed by 5 bases and V by 7 bases; bases with no gene match: 14. Germline V gives CDR1 ENHRY, CDR2 SYGVKD. This CDR3 is CAITPGSGGAVHEQYF. The CDR3 DNA is TGTGCCATCACCCCAGGGAGCGGGGGGGCCGTCCACGAGCAGTACTTC.

As for this clonotype: Germline and junction disagree at one end, which may indicate a read error. The J gene is TRBJ2-2, the V gene TRBV18; a weak D match, TRBD1 (6 bases). The CDR3 runs to 16 residues. Germline V lookup: CDR1 KGHSH, CDR2 LQKENI. This CDR3 reads CASSLAGTTNTGEQFF. CDR3 DNA: TGTGCCAGCTCACTAGCCGGGACAACGAACACCGGGGAGCAGTTTTTT.